In this sample, the clone carrying this T cell receptor (beta chain) turned up a few times. Its target is unknown. CD45RO negativity and positive selection for CCR7 defined naive CD8 cells, a population that excluded terminally differentiated effector memory CD45RA+ cells. The sample comes from a study of shared clonotypes between healthy human individuals. Study-wide results and caveats: Generally, naive subsets (rather than memory subsets) showed larger estimated richness. The represented genetic and exposure-history diversity was limited by the small number of donors. In several donors, about 5% of naive CD4 clonotypes appeared in common.

Genomic DNA of each subset was evenly split across several immunoSEQ plates. Some clones are missing from TCRdb's copy, which holds only in-frame ones; the method was immunoSEQ multiplex PCR. Here the sample spans about 2,100,000 clones, roughly 91% being singletons. Per germline, CDR1 MNHNS and CDR2 SASEGT. This CDR3 has 13 amino acids. V was shortened by 4 bases and J by 5 bases, with 12 bases between the two germline ends. The sequence was obtained from a man younger than 35 in good health. Some clones in this sample may be carry-over from other donors' samples. The rearrangement joins TRBV6-1 to TRBJ2-7; a weak D match, TRBD2 (5 bases). The sample comprised naive CD8+ T cells from PBMCs. CDR3 amino acids: CASSGALLDEQYF. CDR3 DNA sequence: TGTGCCAGCAGTGGAGCCCTACTAGACGAGCAGTACTTC.